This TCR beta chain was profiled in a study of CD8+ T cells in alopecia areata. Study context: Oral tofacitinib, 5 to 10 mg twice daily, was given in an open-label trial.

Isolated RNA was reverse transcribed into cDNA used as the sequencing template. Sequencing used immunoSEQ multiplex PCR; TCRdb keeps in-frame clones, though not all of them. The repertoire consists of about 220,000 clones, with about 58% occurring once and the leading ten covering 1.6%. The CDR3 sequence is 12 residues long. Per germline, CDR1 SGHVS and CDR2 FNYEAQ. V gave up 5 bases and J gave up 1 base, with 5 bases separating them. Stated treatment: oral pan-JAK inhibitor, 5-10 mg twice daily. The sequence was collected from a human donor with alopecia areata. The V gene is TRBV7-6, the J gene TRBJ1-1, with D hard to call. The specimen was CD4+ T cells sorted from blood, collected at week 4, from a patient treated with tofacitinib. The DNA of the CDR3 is TGTGCCAGCAGCAACCAGAACACTGAAGCTTTCTTT. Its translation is CASSNQNTEAFF.